The sequence of this T cell receptor beta chain was determined in a study of shared clonotypes between healthy human individuals. At the level of the study: The composition of the donors was a couple of women and a few men aged 18 to 49. Study-level points and caveats: Blood was the only sampled material, and tissue repertoires likely differ.

Roughly 30,000 T cell genomes, or 250 to 300 ng DNA, went into replicate PCRs of unsorted PBMC. Data came from immunoSEQ multiplex PCR; TCRdb stores just in-frame clones and leaves some out. This table holds some 450,000 clones, roughly 80% found once. Healthy adults negative for HIV, lacking recent acute infections or vaccinations, served as donors. In this sample, this clone turned up many times. Antigen specificity is unknown. This CDR3 contains 12 residues. CDR1 and CDR2 from the germline V gene are GTSNPN and SVGIG (reference sequence). Trimming shortened V by 1 base and J by 7 bases, and 7 bases separated the two germline ends.

The sequenced sample was PBMCs. The chain employs TRBV30 and TRBJ1-4; D gene ambiguous. The receptor's source is a woman between 35 and 50 years old in good health. Some clones in this sample may be carry-over from other donors' samples. As DNA, the CDR3 is TGTGCCTGGAGTGATAGTTTTGAAAAACTGTTTTTT. Translated, it gives CAWSDSFEKLFF.